The 18 T cell receptor beta chains below were found in one sample sequenced in a study of CD8 T cells in ankylosing spondylitis. TCRdb analysed the 5' RACE reads with MiXCR anew, one entry per CDR3 protein. Of 200,000 to 250,000 distinct CDR3 sequences in the sample, roughly 26% are singletons; the top ten hold less than 8.5%. Input material: blood, either unsorted or a sorted T cell fraction (not recorded which). The receptors derive from a male donor with ankylosing spondylitis or in good health (not recorded which).

In this sample, this clonotype turned up many times. The chain employs TRBV10-3 and TRBJ2-3; 8 nucleotides line up with TRBD2. This CDR3 contains 15 residues. The germline gives CDR1 ENHRY, CDR2 SYGVKD. The junction had 3 bases not matched to a gene; V was cut back by 0 bases and J by 4 bases. This CDR3 reads CAISESGLGADTQYF. The CDR3 DNA reads as TGTGCCATCAGTGAGTCGGGACTAGGCGCAGATACGCAGTATTTT.

The genes are TRBV5-1 and TRBJ2-7; TRBD2 agrees at 10 bases. Germline CDR1 is SGHRS and CDR2 is YFSETQ. Trimming at V came to 3 bases and at J to 0 bases, leaving 6 bases not matched to a gene. The length of the CDR3 is 16 residues. CDR3 sequence reads: CASSSGLAVSSYEQYF. CDR3 DNA: TGCGCCAGCAGCTCAGGACTAGCGGTGAGCTCCTACGAGCAGTACTTC.

This chain links TRBV7-2 with TRBJ1-5; D is perhaps TRBD1 (6 bases). The CDR3 spans 15 residues. V lost 6 bases and J 2 bases, leaving 14 bases between the germline ends. Looked up from germline, CDR1 is SGHTA and CDR2 is FQGNSA. This CDR3 reads CASSNVGGGNQPQHF. The CDR3 DNA reads TGTGCCAGCAGTAACGTAGGGGGGGGCAATCAGCCCCAGCATTTT. Full variable domain (rest looked up from reference TRBV7-2 and TRBJ1-5): GAGVSQSPSNKVTEKGKDVELRCDPISGHTALYWYRQSLGQGLEFLIYFQGNSAPDKSGLPSDRFSAERTGGSVSTLTIQRTQQEDSAVYLCASSNVGGGNQPQHFGDGTRLSIL.

At least ten counts were recorded for this clonotype. This chain joins TRBV5-1 and TRBJ2-5; TRBD1 is a possible D gene (5 bases). V lost 4 bases to trimming and J lost 5 bases, with 15 bases between them. There are 14 residues in the CDR3. Germline V gives CDR1 SGHRS, CDR2 YFSETQ. CDR3: CASSPLDKLETQYF. The DNA of the CDR3 is TGCGCCAGCAGCCCGTTGGACAAACTGGAGACCCAGTACTTC. The whole variable domain, remainder taken from reference TRBV5-1 and TRBJ2-5, is KAGVTQTPRYLIKTRGQQVTLSCSPISGHRSVSWYQQTPGQGLQFLFEYFSETQRNKGNFPGRFSGRQFSNSRSEMNVSTLELGDSALYLCASSPLDKLETQYFGPGTRLLVL.

This clonotype was seen a few times. The chain recombines TRBV20-1 with TRBJ2-5; no reliable D call. Germline CDR1 DFQATT, CDR2 SNEGSKA (reference sequence). The V end was cut by 5 bases, the J end by 2 bases, with 6 bases between. This CDR3 is built from 11 residues. The CDR3 DNA sequence: TGCAGTGCTGTCCAGCAAGAGACCCAGTACTTC. Its translation is CSAVQQETQYF.

This clonotype was picked up one time. This chain connects TRBV10-3 to TRBJ2-1; D perhaps matches TRBD1 (5 bases). V was pared by 3 bases and J by 0 bases, with 9 bases between. Germline V gives CDR1 ENHRY, CDR2 SYGVKD. The CDR3 runs to 15 residues. This chain's CDR3 is CAISDPDSSYNEQFF. The CDR3 DNA is TGTGCCATCAGTGATCCCGACAGCTCCTACAATGAGCAGTTCTTC.

The chain has TRBV7-2 and TRBJ2-1; the D is unclear. The CDR3 totals 15 residues. V lost 1 base and J lost 2, with 9 bases in between. Germline V gives CDR1 SGHTA, CDR2 FQGNSA. The CDR3: CASSLGKSAYNEQFF. CDR3 nucleotides: TGTGCCAGCAGCTTAGGGAAAAGCGCCTACAATGAGCAGTTCTTC. Drawing the rest from reference TRBV7-2 and TRBJ2-1, the complete variable domain is GAGVSQSPSNKVTEKGKDVELRCDPISGHTALYWYRQSLGQGLEFLIYFQGNSAPDKSGLPSDRFSAERTGGSVSTLTIQRTQQEDSAVYLCASSLGKSAYNEQFFGPGTRLTVL.

In its sample, this clonotype was seen many times. The CDR3 protein is CASSPGRIYGYTF. The CDR3 bases are TGCGCCAGCAGCCCGGGGAGGATCTATGGCTACACCTTC. V gene TRBV5-1 combines with J gene TRBJ1-2; D not resolved. CDR3 size: 13 residues. The V gene lost 4 bases and the J gene lost 4 bases, with 11 bases spanning the gap. In germline, CDR1 is SGHRS, CDR2 YFSETQ.

This clonotype was found a few times. V and J are TRBV29-1 and TRBJ1-4, with 11 bases identical to TRBD1. The germline gives CDR1 SQVTM, CDR2 ANQGSEA. The CDR3 contains 13 residues. Germline trimming cut 1 base from V and 8 bases from J; bases unmatched to any gene: 0. The CDR3, as DNA: TGCAGCGTTGAAGGGACAGGGGGCGAAAAACTGTTTTTT. Its translation: CSVEGTGGEKLFF.

This clonotype appeared many times. The V call is TRBV6-5, the J call TRBJ2-5; TRBD1 matches at 7 bases. J lost 4 bases, V lost 2 bases, and 7 bases had no gene match. The germline gives CDR1 MNHEY, CDR2 SVGAGI. The CDR3 has 15 amino acids. The CDR3 bases are TGTGCCAGCAGTTACACTCACAGGGGCGGAGAGACCCAGTACTTC. Amino acid sequence: CASSYTHRGGETQYF.

This clonotype appeared many times. The chain employs TRBV25-1 and TRBJ2-5; no firm D call. Germline CDR1 and CDR2: MGHDK and SYGVNS. Trimming removed 2 bases from V and 7 bases from J, with 14 bases in between. CDR3 size: 14 residues. CDR3 DNA sequence: TGTGCCAGCAGTGAAGGGAACCGACCGGGGACCCAGTACTTC. Translating gives CASSEGNRPGTQYF.

This clonotype was seen only once. The chain is built from TRBV12-3 or TRBV12-4 and TRBJ2-1, with D maybe TRBD2 (6 bases). Between the trimmed V and J ends, which lost 5 bases and 6 bases, there was a span of 11 bases. This CDR3 comprises 13 residues. DNA for the CDR3: TGTGCCAGCAGTCTTGGGACTGTCAATGAGCAGTTCTTC. The encoded protein is CASSLGTVNEQFF.

The chain uses TRBV6-1 and TRBJ2-5; tentative D call: TRBD1 (6 bases). Germline V CDR1 and CDR2: MNHNS, SASEGT. This CDR3 has 14 amino acids. The V end lost 6 bases, the J end lost 1 base, and 12 bases lay between the germline ends. The CDR3 reads CASRIGQSQETQYF. The CDR3 nucleotides are TGTGCCAGCAGGATAGGACAGAGCCAAGAGACCCAGTACTTC.

This clonotype was detected ten times or more. The CDR3 coding sequence is TGTGCCAGCAGCTTTCCTCGGGAGACCCAGTACTTC. Its protein product is CASSFPRETQYF. The genes are TRBV7-2 and TRBJ2-5; no clear D. V shed 3 bases and J shed 5 bases, with 7 bases lying between them. Germline loops: CDR1 SGHTA, CDR2 FQGNSA. CDR3 length: 12 residues.

This clonotype was counted many times. The CDR3 sequence: CSVDLIGQSTGELFF. CDR3 DNA sequence: TGCAGCGTTGATTTGATCGGGCAGAGCACCGGGGAGCTGTTTTTT. The chain joins TRBV29-1 to TRBJ2-2; D gene unclear. CDR3 length: 15 residues. Germline V gives CDR1 SQVTM, CDR2 ANQGSEA. With 3 bases removed from V and 4 bases from J, the gap between germline ends came to 15 bases.

This clonotype was counted a few times. This rearrangement joins TRBV7-2 to TRBJ2-5; D call uncertain. This CDR3 comprises 16 residues. Germline V gives CDR1 SGHTA, CDR2 FQGNSA. The ends were cut back, 0 bases at V and 5 bases at J, with 16 bases in the middle. This CDR3 is CASSLAGRIKGETQYF. CDR3 DNA sequence: TGTGCCAGCAGCTTAGCGGGCAGAATAAAGGGCGAGACCCAGTACTTC.

As concerns this clonotype: A much larger clone is a single base away; this may be a read error. Because the CDR3 is missing its conserved closing phenylalanine or tryptophan, this is likely a read error. The V call is TRBV5-4, the J call TRBJ1-2; TRBD1 aligns across 11 bases. V gave up 1 base and J gave up 8 bases; unmatched junction bases: 4. Looked up from germline, CDR1 is SGHNT and CDR2 is YYREEE (reference sequence). The CDR3 is 14 residues long. CDR3 residues: CASSLYGTGGGYTY. CDR3 bases: TGTGCCAGCAGCTTGTATGGGACAGGGGGAGGCTACACCTAC.

Many counts were recorded for this clonotype. The genes are TRBV20-1 and TRBJ2-2; the D call may be TRBD1 or TRBD2 (5 bases each). This CDR3 comprises 15 residues. Germline CDR1 and CDR2: DFQATT and SNEGSKA (reference sequence). Trimming took off 0 bases at V and 3 bases at J, with 11 bases between the two ends. The CDR3 loop is CSARDGGTYTGELFF. Here the CDR3 DNA reads TGCAGTGCTAGAGATGGGGGTACCTACACCGGGGAGCTGTTTTTT.